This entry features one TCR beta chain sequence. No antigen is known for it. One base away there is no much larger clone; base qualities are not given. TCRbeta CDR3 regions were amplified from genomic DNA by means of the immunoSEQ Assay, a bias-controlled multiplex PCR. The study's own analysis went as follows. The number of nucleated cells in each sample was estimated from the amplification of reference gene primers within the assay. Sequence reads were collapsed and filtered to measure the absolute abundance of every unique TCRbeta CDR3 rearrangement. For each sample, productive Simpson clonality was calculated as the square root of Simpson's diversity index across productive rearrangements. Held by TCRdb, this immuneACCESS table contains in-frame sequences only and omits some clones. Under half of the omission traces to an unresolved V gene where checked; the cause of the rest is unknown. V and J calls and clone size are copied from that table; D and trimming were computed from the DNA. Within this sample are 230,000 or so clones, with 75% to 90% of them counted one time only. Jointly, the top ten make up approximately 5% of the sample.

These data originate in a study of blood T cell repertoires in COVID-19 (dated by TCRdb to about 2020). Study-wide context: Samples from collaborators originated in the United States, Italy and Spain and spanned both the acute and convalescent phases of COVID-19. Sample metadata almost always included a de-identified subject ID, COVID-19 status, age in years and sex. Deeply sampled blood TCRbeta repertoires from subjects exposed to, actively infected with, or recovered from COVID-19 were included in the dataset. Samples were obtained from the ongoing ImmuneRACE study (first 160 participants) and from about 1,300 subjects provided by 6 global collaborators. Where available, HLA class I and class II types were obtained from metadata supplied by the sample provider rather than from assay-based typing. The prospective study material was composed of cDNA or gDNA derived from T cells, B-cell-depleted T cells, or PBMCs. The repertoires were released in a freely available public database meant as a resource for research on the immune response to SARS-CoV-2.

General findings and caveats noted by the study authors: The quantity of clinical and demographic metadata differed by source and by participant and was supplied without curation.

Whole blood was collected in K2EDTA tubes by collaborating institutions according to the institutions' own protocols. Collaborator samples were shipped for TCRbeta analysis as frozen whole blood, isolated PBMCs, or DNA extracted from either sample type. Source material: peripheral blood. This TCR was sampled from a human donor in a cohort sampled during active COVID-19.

The DNA sequence follows: TGTGCCAGCAGCACCGCGCTCACGGACAGAAACACCATATATTTT. This encodes CASSTALTDRNTIYF. The chain employs TRBV13 and TRBJ1-3, with TRBD1 perhaps the D gene, on 5 matching bases. The CDR3 spans 15 residues, from the cysteine through the phenylalanine. Kept here is only the CDR3 DNA, which spans 45 bases and is read in frame from base 1. CDR1 and CDR2 are read off the germline V gene (reference sequence) as PRHDT and FYEKMQ. V sheds 5 bases and J sheds 5 bases, leaving 16 bases between their ends.